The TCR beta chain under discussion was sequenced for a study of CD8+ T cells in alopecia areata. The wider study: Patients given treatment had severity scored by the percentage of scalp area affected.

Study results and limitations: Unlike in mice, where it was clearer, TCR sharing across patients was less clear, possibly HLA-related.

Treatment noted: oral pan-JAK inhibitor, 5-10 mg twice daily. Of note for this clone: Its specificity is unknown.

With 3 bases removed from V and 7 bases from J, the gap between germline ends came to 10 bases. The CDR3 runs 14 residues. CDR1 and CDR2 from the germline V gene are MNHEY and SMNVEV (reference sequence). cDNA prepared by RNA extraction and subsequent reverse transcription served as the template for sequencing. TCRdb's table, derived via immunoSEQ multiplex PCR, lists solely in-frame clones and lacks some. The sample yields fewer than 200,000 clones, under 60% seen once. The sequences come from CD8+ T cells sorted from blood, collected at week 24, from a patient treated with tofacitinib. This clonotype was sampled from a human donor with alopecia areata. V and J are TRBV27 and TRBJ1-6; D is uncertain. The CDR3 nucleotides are TGTGCCAGCAGTTTCATAGGGAGCAATTCACCCCTCCACTTT. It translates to CASSFIGSNSPLHF.